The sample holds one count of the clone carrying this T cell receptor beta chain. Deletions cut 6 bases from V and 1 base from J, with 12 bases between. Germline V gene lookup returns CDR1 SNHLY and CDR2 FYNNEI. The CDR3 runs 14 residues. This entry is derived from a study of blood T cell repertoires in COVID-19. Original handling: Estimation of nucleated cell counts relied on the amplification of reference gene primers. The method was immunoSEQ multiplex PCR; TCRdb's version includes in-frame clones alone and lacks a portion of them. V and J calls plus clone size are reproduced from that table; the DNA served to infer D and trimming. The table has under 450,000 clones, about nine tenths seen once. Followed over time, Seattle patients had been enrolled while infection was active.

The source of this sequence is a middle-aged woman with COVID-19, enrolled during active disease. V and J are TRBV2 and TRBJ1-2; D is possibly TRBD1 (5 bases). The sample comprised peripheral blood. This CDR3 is CASRRDLLNYGYTF. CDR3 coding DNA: TGTGCCAGCAGACGGGACTTACTTAACTATGGCTACACCTTC.